This T cell receptor beta chain was obtained from a study of T cells after yellow fever vaccination. Whole-study results and caveats: A limited proportion of clonotypes was detected within both the CD4 and CD8 compartments.

TCRdb processed the 5' RACE reads anew with MiXCR; each CDR3 protein has one entry. The data show around 120,000 distinct CDR3 sequences, over 12% seen once. There are 12 residues in the CDR3. V was shortened by 6 bases and J by 7 bases, with 13 bases between the two germline ends. In this sample, this clonotype turned up a few times. Its antigen remains unidentified. The chain recombines TRBV12-3 or TRBV12-4 with TRBJ2-7, with unresolved D. The source of this sequence is a man younger than 30 who received the YFV17D yellow fever vaccine. This sample comprised CD8+ T cells sorted from PBMCs, obtained 5 days after the yellow fever booster vaccination. CDR3 amino acids: CASSETLREQYV. CDR3 bases: TGTGCCAGCAGCGAAACATTACGGGAGCAGTACGTC.